This T cell receptor (beta chain) emerged from a study of blood T cell repertoires in COVID-19. The wider study: From T cells, B-cell-depleted T cells, or PBMCs came the material, which was cDNA or gDNA.

This clone appeared once. Measured with immunoSEQ multiplex PCR; TCRdb has only the in-frame clones, and not every one. This sample has about 70,000 clones, with about nine tenths found just once. The CDR3 has 14 residues. The junction had 9 bases not matched to a gene; V was cut back by 6 bases and J by 5 bases. Germline V gene sequence: CDR1 KGHSH, CDR2 LQKENI. This TCR was recovered from a woman aged 18-30 years with acute or convalescent COVID-19. The rearrangement joins TRBV18 to TRBJ2-7, with 8 bases aligning to TRBD1. Input material: peripheral blood. CDR3 nucleotides: TGTGCCAGCTCGCGGACAGGGCCCGACAACGAGCAGTACTTC. Residues: CASSRTGPDNEQYF.